A selection of T cell receptor beta chains follows, all from one sample in a study of graft-versus-host responses after intestinal transplantation. Data came from immunoSEQ multiplex PCR; TCRdb stores just in-frame clones and leaves some out. The profile shows more than 100,000 clones, approximately 95% of them singletons. These receptors lack a known antigen. Source: unstimulated CD4+ T cells sorted from spleen or lymph node cells, taken before intestinal transplant. The receptors were sampled from a human donor who received an intestinal transplant. Each CDR3 is given with its conserved first and last residue. A D gene is named only where the DNA matches it firmly. The size of a clone is reported for some rows only, either as once, few or many, or as a class for expanded clones.

.,TRBV6-5,TRBD2,TRBJ2-1,TGTGCCAGCAGTTATGAGGGAGGGAGGAATGAGCAGTTCTTC,CASSYEGGRNEQFF
.,TRBV7-2,TRBD1,TRBJ1-5,TGTGCCAGCAGCTACACAGGGGCCGGCAATCAGCCCCAGCATTTT,CASSYTGAGNQPQHF
.,TRBV6-1,TRBD1,TRBJ1-2,TGTGCCAGCAGTGTGAGGGACAGGTCTTCTCTAAACTATGGCTACACCTTC,CASSVRDRSSLNYGYTF
.,TRBV4-2,TRBD2,TRBJ2-3,TGTGCCAGCAGCCACCAGACCGGGACTAGCAGCACAGATACGCAGTATTTT,CASSHQTGTSSTDTQYF
.,TRBV19,TRBD2,TRBJ2-7,TGTGCCAGTAGTATAGTAGCGGGTAGCTCCTACGAGCAGTACTTC,CASSIVAGSSYEQYF
.,TRBV18,.,TRBJ2-5,TGTGCCAGCTCACCATACCGGCAAGAGACCCAGTACTTC,CASSPYRQETQYF
.,TRBV2,TRBD1,TRBJ1-1,TGTGCCAGCAGGGACAGGGGGGACACTGAAGCTTTCTTT,CASRDRGDTEAFF
.,TRBV10-3,TRBD1,TRBJ2-2,TGTGCCATCAGTGCCACCGGACAGGGCACCGGGGAGCTGTTTTTT,CAISATGQGTGELFF
.,TRBV4-1,TRBD1,TRBJ1-1,TGCGCCAGCAGCCCTATGGACAGGGGGGACACTGAAGCTTTCTTT,CASSPMDRGDTEAFF
.,TRBV10-2,TRBD2,TRBJ2-7,TGCGCCAGCAGGACGGCGGGGGGTCCCGAGCAGTACTTC,CASRTAGGPEQYF
.,TRBV27,.,TRBJ2-2,TGTGCCAGCCACCAGGCGAACACCGGGGAGCTGTTTTTT,CASHQANTGELFF
.,TRBV9,.,TRBJ2-2,TGTGCCAGCAGCGCCTCCGGGACTCAAAGGGGAGGGGAGCTGTTTTTT,CASSASGTQRGGELFF
.,TRBV27,.,TRBJ1-2,TGTGCCAGCAGTCCCCTTCCTCGGCTGGGATCTGGCTACACCTTC,CASSPLPRLGSGYTF
.,TRBV9,TRBD2,TRBJ2-3,TGTGCCAGCAGCGCCATTACTAGCGGGAGGGCCTCCACAGATACGCAGTATTTT,CASSAITSGRASTDTQYF
.,TRBV6-1,.,TRBJ2-3,TGTGCCAGCAGTGGGAGGTATGGTGATACGCAGTATTTT,CASSGRYGDTQYF
once,TRBV6-6,.,TRBJ1-1,TGTGCCAGCAGTTACGAAGGGCCCCGGGTTGAAGCTTTCTTT,CASSYEGPRVEAFF
.,TRBV28,.,TRBJ1-5,TGTGCCAGCAGTTCCCAACATTATCAGCCCCAGCATTTT,CASSSQHYQPQHF
.,TRBV14,.,TRBJ2-7,TGTGCCAGCAGTCTTATAGGAACCCGCTCCTACGAGCAGTACTTC,CASSLIGTRSYEQYF
.,TRBV30,.,TRBJ1-2,TGTGCCTGGAGTGTCGGCAGGGGCTATGGCTACACCTTC,CAWSVGRGYGYTF
.,TRBV6-5,TRBD1,TRBJ1-5,TGTGCCAGCAGTTGGGACAGGACCTTTTGGCCCCAGCATTTT,CASSWDRTFWPQHF
.,TRBV6-5,TRBD1,TRBJ1-1,TGTGCCAGCAGGGACAGGGGTCGAAACACTGAAGCTTTCTTT,CASRDRGRNTEAFF
once,TRBV7-3,TRBD1,TRBJ2-1,TGTGCCAGCAGCTTAAGGGCAGGGGGCGCGTTGGGCCATGAGCAGTTCTTC,CASSLRAGGALGHEQFF
.,TRBV6-5,TRBD2,TRBJ2-7,TGTGCCAGCAGTCTAGCGGGAGGGCCCTACGAGCAGTACTTC,CASSLAGGPYEQYF
.,TRBV6-4,.,TRBJ1-4,TGTGCCAGCAGTCTCCCGAACCGGGACGGCAATGAAAAACTGTTTTTT,CASSLPNRDGNEKLFF
.,TRBV4-2,TRBD2,TRBJ2-7,TGTGCCAGCAGCCGAACCGGGACTAGCTCCGACGAGCAGTACTTC,CASSRTGTSSDEQYF
.,TRBV5-8,TRBD2,TRBJ2-7,TGTGCCAGCAGCTTGGGCTCGCTAGCGGGTAGGAACGAGCAGTACTTC,CASSLGSLAGRNEQYF
once,TRBV7-3,.,TRBJ2-1,TGTGCCAGCAGCTTAACCCCTCGAGGAGGTGAGCAGTTCTTC,CASSLTPRGGEQFF
once,TRBV11-2,.,TRBJ2-1,TGTGCCAGCAGCTTAGTGGGGGGGCTAGCATCCTACAATGAGCAGTTCTTC,CASSLVGGLASYNEQFF
.,TRBV19,TRBD1,TRBJ2-7,TGTGCCAGTAGGGGCCTGGGACAGGGGCGCGAGCAGTACTTC,CASRGLGQGREQYF
.,TRBV28,.,TRBJ1-2,TGTGCCAGCAGGGCGACAGGCAGAATATTCGGCTACACCTTC,CASRATGRIFGYTF
.,TRBV11-2,.,TRBJ2-1,TGTGCCAGCAGCTTAGGTCTTAAGCAGTTCTTC,CASSLGLKQFF
once,TRBV18,TRBD1,TRBJ2-7,TGTGCCAGCTCAAGAGAGACAGGGGGGTCCTACGAGCAGTACTTC,CASSRETGGSYEQYF
.,TRBV30,.,TRBJ1-2,TGTGCCTGGTCTCCCCAGGGCGGGACTTTTTATGGCTACACCTTC,CAWSPQGGTFYGYTF
.,TRBV5-6,.,TRBJ1-1,TGTGCCAGCAGCTTTGGAAGTGGTGGGGGGTACACTGAAGCTTTCTTT,CASSFGSGGGYTEAFF
.,TRBV11-2,TRBD2,TRBJ2-5,TGTGCCAGCAGCATTCTAGCGGATCCTCAAGAGACCCAGTACTTC,CASSILADPQETQYF
.,TRBV28,TRBD1,TRBJ1-5,TGTGCCAGCAACCCGTACAGGGGGCCCGGCAATCAGCCCCAGCATTTT,CASNPYRGPGNQPQHF
once,TRBV7-9,.,TRBJ2-1,TGTGCCAGCGGGAACTCCCCCTCAAGATCCCACAATGAGCAGTTCTTC,CASGNSPSRSHNEQFF